This T cell receptor beta chain derives from a study of blood T cells in healthy people across ages. In this sample, this clonotype turned up many times. Its cognate antigen is unknown. The V gene's germline CDR1 is SNHLY and CDR2 FYNNEI. Trimming pared 2 bases from V and 7 bases from J, leaving 5 bases between. The CDR3 has 11 residues. Regarding the study as a whole: Across samples, TCR beta diversity tracked strongly with naive T cell percentage.

The use of a sample-barcoded 5' primer and a J-beta primer mix characterized a second PCR of about 7 to 12 cycles. TCRdb reprocessed the 5' RACE reads via MiXCR and lists one record per CDR3 protein. The sample has 650,000 to 800,000 distinct CDR3 sequences, 45% to 60% seen once. This TCR was sampled from an elderly woman in good health. The rearrangement links TRBV2 to TRBJ1-2, with D perhaps matching TRBD1 (5 bases). Sequencing was carried out using blood. The DNA for the CDR3 is TGTGCCAGCAGTGAAAGGGGTGGCTACACCTTC. Translated: CASSERGGYTF.